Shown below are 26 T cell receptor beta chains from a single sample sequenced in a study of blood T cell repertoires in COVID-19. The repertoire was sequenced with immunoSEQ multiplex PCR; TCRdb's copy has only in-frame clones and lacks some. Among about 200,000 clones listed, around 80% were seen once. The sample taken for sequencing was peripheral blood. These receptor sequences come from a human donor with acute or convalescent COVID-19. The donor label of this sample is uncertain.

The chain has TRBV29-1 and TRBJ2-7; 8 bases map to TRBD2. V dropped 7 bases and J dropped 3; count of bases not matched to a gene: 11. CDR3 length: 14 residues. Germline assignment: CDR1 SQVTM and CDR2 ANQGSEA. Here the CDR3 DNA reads TGCAGCGGTGGTCACGGGGGGGCTTACTACGAGCAGTACTTC. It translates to CSGGHGGAYYEQYF.

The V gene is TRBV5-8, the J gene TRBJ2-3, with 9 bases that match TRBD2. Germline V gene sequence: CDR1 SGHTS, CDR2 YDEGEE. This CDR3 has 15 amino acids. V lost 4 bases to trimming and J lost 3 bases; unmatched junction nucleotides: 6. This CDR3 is CASSPGTSPTDTQYF. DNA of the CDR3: TGTGCCAGCAGCCCCGGGACTAGCCCTACAGATACGCAGTATTTT. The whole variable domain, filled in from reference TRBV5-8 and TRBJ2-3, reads EAGVTQSPTHLIKTRGQQATLRCSPISGHTSVYWYQQALGLGLQFLLWYDEGEERNRGNFPPRFSGRQFPNYSSELNVNALELEDSALYLCASSPGTSPTDTQYFGPGTRLTVL.

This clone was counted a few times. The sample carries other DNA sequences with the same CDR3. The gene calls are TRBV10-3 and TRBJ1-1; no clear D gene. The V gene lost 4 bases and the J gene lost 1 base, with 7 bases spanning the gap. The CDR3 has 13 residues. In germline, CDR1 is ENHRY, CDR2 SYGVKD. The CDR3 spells CAISVSGNTEAFF. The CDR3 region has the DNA TGTGCCATCAGTGTATCCGGGAACACTGAAGCTTTCTTT.

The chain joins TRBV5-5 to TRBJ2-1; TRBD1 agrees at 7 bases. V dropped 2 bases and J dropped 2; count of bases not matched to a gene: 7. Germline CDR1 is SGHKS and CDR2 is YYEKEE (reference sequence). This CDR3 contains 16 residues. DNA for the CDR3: TGTGCCAGCAGCTTACAAGCCGGGACAGCCTACAATGAGCAGTTCTTC. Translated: CASSLQAGTAYNEQFF.

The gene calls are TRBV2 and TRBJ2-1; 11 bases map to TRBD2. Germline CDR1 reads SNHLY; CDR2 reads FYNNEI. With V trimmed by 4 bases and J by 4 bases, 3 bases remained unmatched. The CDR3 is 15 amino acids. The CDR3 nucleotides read TGTGCCAGCAGTGTTAGCGGGGGGGGTTACAATGAGCAGTTCTTC. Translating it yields CASSVSGGGYNEQFF.

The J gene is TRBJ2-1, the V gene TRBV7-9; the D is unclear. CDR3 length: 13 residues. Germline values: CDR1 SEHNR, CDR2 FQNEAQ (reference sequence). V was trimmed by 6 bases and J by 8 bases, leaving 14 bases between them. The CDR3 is CASSARAGYEQFF. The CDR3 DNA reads TGTGCCAGCAGTGCCCGAGCAGGCTATGAGCAGTTCTTC.

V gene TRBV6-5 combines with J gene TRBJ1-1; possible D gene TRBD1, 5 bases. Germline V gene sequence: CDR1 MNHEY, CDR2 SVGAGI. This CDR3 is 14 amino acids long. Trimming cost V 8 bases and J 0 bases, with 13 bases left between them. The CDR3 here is CASGGAQVNTEAFF. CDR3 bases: TGTGCCAGCGGAGGGGCACAGGTGAACACTGAAGCTTTCTTT.

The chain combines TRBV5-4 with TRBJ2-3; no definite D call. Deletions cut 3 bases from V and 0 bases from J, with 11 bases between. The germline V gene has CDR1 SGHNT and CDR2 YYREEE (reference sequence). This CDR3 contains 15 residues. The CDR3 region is CASSSYPSSTDTQYF. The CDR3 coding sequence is TGTGCCAGCAGCTCCTACCCCTCCAGCACAGATACGCAGTATTTT.

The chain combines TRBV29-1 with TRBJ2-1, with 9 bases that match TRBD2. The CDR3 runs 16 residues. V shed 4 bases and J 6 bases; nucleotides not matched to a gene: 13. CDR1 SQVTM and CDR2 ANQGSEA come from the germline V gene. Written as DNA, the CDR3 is TGCAGCGTTGGTTTGGCTAGCGGGGTCTCTGGCAATGAGCAGTTCTTC. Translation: CSVGLASGVSGNEQFF.

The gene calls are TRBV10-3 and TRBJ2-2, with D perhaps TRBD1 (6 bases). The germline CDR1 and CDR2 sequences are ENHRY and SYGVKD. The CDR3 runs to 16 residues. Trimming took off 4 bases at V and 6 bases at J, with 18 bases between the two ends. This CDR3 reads CAISAQRTGIPGELFF. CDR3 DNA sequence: TGTGCCATCAGTGCTCAACGTACAGGGATCCCCGGGGAGCTGTTTTTT.

CDR3 protein: CASSSAGLSSSSYNEQFF. In DNA, the CDR3 is TGTGCCAGCAGCTCCGCAGGATTGTCGTCGAGCTCCTACAATGAGCAGTTCTTC. The chain recombines TRBV7-9 with TRBJ2-1, with D unresolved. V lost 4 bases to trimming and J lost 0 bases, with 19 bases between them. The CDR3 totals 18 residues. CDR1 and CDR2 (germline): SEHNR, FQNEAQ (reference sequence).

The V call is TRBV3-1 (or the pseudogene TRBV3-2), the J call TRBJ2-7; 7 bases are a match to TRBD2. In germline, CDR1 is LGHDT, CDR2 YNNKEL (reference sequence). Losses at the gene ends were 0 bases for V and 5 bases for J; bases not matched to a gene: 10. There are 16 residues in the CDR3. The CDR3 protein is CASSQDFWRERNEQYF. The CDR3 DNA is TGTGCCAGCAGCCAAGATTTTTGGCGGGAGAGAAACGAGCAGTACTTC.

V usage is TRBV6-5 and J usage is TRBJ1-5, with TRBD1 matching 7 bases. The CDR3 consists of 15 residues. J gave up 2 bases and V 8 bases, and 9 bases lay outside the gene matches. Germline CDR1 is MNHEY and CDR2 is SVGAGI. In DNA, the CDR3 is TGTGCCAGCTCAAGTTACAGGGGACGCAATCAGCCCCAGCATTTT. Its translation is CASSSYRGRNQPQHF.

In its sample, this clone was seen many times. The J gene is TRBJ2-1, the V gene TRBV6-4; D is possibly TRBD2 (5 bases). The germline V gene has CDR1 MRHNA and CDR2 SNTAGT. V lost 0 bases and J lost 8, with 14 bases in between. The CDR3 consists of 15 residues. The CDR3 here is CASSDSPASFDEQFF. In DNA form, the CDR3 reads TGTGCCAGCAGTGACTCCCCCGCTAGCTTCGATGAGCAGTTCTTC.

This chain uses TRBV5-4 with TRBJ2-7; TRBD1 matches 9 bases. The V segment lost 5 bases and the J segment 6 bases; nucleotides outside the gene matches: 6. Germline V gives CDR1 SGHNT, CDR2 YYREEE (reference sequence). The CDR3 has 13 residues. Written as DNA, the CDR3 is TGTGCCAGCAGTCGGGACAGGGTAGGCGAGCAGTACTTC. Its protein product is CASSRDRVGEQYF.

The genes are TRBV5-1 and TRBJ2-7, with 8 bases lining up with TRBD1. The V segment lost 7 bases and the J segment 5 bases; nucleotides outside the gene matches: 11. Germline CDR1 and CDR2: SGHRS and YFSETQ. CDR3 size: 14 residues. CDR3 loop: CASRTGTGRDEQYF. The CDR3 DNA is TGCGCCAGCCGCACCGGGACAGGAAGAGACGAGCAGTACTTC.

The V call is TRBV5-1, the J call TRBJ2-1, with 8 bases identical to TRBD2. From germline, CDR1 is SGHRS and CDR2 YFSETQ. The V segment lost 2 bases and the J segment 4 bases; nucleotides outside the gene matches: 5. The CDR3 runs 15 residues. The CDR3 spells CASSFQPGGYNEQFF. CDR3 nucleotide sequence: TGCGCCAGCAGCTTTCAACCGGGAGGGTACAATGAGCAGTTCTTC.

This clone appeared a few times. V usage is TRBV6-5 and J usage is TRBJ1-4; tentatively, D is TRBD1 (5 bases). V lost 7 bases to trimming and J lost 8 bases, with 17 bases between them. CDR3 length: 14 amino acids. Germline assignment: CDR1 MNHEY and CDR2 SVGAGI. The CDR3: CASKRGAQVEKLFF. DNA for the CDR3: TGTGCCAGCAAACGCGGGGCCCAGGTGGAAAAACTGTTTTTT.

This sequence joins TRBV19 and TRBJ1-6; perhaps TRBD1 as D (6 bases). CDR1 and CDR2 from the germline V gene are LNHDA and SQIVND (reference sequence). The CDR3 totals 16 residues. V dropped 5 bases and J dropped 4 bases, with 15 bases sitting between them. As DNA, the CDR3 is TGTGCCAGTAGTCCCAAAGGGGGAGAATATAATTCACCCCTCCACTTT. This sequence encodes CASSPKGGEYNSPLHF. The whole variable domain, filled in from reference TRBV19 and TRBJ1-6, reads DGGITQSPKYLFRKEGQNVTLSCEQNLNHDAMYWYRQDPGQGLRLIYYSQIVNDFQKGDIAEGYSVSREKKESFPLTVTSAQKNPTAFYLCASSPKGGEYNSPLHFGNGTRLTVT.

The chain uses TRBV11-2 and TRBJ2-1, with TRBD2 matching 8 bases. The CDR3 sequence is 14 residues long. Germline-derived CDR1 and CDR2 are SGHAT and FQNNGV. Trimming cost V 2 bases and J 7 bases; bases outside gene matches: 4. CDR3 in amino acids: CASSLRLATNEQFF. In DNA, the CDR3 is TGTGCCAGCAGCTTACGACTAGCGACGAATGAGCAGTTCTTC.

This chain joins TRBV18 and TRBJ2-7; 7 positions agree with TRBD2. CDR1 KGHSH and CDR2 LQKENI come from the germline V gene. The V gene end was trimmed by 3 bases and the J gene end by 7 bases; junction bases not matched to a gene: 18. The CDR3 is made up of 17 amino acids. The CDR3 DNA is TGTGCCAGCTCACCGGGAGGAGCGGGATCCCTCTCGGGGGAGCAGTACTTC. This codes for CASSPGGAGSLSGEQYF.

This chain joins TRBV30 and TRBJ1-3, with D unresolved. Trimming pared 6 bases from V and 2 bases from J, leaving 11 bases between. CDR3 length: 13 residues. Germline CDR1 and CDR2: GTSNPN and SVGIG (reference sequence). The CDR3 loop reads CACGPSTGNTIYF. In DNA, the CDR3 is TGTGCCTGTGGGCCCTCCACTGGAAACACCATATATTTT.

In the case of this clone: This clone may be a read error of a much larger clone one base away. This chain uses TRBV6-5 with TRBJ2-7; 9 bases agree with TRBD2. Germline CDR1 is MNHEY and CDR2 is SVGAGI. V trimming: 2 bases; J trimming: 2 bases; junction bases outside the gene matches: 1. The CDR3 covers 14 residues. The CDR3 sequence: CASSYQRGAYEQYF. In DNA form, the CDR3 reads TGTGCCAGCAGTTACCAGCGGGGGGCCTACGAGCAGTACTTC.

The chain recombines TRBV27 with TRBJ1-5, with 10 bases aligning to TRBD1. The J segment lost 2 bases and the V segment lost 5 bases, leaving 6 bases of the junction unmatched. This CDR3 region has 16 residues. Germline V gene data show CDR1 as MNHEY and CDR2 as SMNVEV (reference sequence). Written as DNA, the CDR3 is TGTGCCAGCAGTCGACAGGGGGCGCTGGGCAATCAGCCCCAGCATTTT. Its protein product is CASSRQGALGNQPQHF.

DNA for the CDR3: TGTGCCAGCAGAGGACAGTTGGCGTATGGCTACACCTTC. This codes for CASRGQLAYGYTF. The genes are TRBV28 and TRBJ1-2, with D possibly matching TRBD1 (6 bases). The CDR3 length is 13 residues. Looked up from germline, CDR1 is MDHEN and CDR2 is SYDVKM. Trimming stripped 6 bases from V and 5 bases from J, with 13 bases between.

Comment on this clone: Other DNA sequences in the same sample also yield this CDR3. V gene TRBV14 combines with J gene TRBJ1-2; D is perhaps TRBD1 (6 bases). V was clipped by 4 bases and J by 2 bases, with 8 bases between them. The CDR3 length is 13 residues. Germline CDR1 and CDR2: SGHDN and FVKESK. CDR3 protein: CASSPGQNYGYTF. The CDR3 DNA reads TGTGCCAGCAGCCCAGGACAGAACTATGGCTACACCTTC.